The sequence of this T cell receptor (beta chain) was determined in a study of early T cells in non-severe SARS-CoV-2 infection. Whole-study context: Whole-blood bulk RNA, unsorted, was sequenced, and chains were unpaired.

Individual cDNA molecules each received unique molecular identifiers attached to them. TCRdb independently ran MiXCR on the 5' RACE reads; one entry per CDR3 protein. The repertoire has tens of thousands of distinct CDR3 sequences, under 9.5% of them found once; the top ten carry 4.5% to 6.5%. Study-wide results and caveats: VDJdb matches were skewed toward anti-spike CD8 T cell responses.

This clonotype has just a few counts. The antigen is unknown. The CDR3 sequence is 12 residues long. CDR1 is SNHLY, CDR2 FYNNEI, per germline. V was clipped by 6 bases and J by 9 bases, with 14 bases between them. The chain links TRBV2 to TRBJ1-2; D might be TRBD1 (5 bases). The sequencing input was whole blood. The sequence came from an adult who was a healthcare worker with PCR-confirmed SARS-CoV-2 infection or an uninfected control (not recorded which). The CDR3 DNA follows: TGTGCCAGCAGGCTGGACATCTCACGCTACACCTTC. Translation gives CASRLDISRYTF.